This TCR beta chain was documented in a study of T cells in women clearing cervical HPV infection. Note on this clone: The read falls 3 residues short of the CDR3 end, and the missing part is taken from the germline J gene.

immunoSEQ multiplex PCR used an average of around 1,200 ng genomic DNA. Measured with immunoSEQ multiplex PCR; TCRdb has only the in-frame clones, and not every one. The table gives 35,000 to 45,000 clones; the top ten clones make up approximately 1.2% of it. The length of the CDR3 is 15 residues. CDR1 SGHRS and CDR2 YFSETQ come from the germline V gene. The V gene lost 2 bases and the J gene lost 4 bases, with 15 bases spanning the gap. The chain carries TRBV5-1 and TRBJ2-5, with a tentative D call TRBD1 (6 bases). The specimen was blood buffy coat. The origin of this receptor is a woman aged 18 to 75 with a cervical HPV16 infection that either progressed to CIN3+ or cleared (not recorded which). The CDR3 DNA, read in part, is TGCGCCAGCAGCTTAATTACAGGGATGGGAGAGACC. Translated: CASSLITGMGET. The CDR3 reads in full as CASSLITGMGETQYF.